The present TCR beta chain was sequenced within a study of T-cell reconstitution after alpha-beta-depleted transplantation in children. This clonotype is medium-sized by share. V lost 2 bases to trimming and J lost 7 bases, with 11 bases between them. The germline V gene has CDR1 MNHEY and CDR2 SVGAGI. The CDR3 covers 14 residues. A library of TCRbeta sequences, prepared with unique molecular identifiers, was generated. TCRdb processed the PCR reads anew with MiXCR; each CDR3 protein has one entry. This table has around 87,000 distinct CDR3 sequences, roughly 8% appearing once. The chain employs TRBV6-5 and TRBJ1-4; D gene uncertain. The receptor was isolated from a human donor who donated a stem cell graft to a child with congenital amegakaryocytic thrombocytopenia. The material was PBMCs from the stem cell graft donor, obtained from the stem cell graft. The CDR3 DNA reads TGTGCCAGCAGTTACGATAGAGTCGGTGAAAAACTGTTTTTT. It specifies CASSYDRVGEKLFF.